What follows are 16 T cell receptor beta chains derived from one specimen sequenced in a study of CXCR3 chemokines and chemotherapy response in bladder cancer. TCRdb analysed the PCR reads with MiXCR anew, one entry per CDR3 protein. The data hold fewer than 2,500 distinct CDR3 sequences, with roughly 16% observed a single time. Specimen collection occurred from a patient whose treatment included neoadjuvant chemotherapy. The receptors were gathered from a human donor with bladder cancer that responded to neoadjuvant chemotherapy.

This clonotype was recorded at least ten times. The chain couples TRBV6-2 or TRBV6-3 to TRBJ1-5, with 7 bases matching TRBD1. The CDR3 length is 17 residues. The germline V gene encodes CDR1 MNHEY and CDR2 SVGEGT. The J segment lost 4 bases and the V segment lost 8 bases, leaving 17 bases of the junction unmatched. This chain's CDR3 is CASGDPSRTGRNQPQHF. Written as DNA, the CDR3 is TGTGCCAGCGGCGACCCCTCAAGGACAGGAAGAAATCAGCCCCAGCATTTT.

This clonotype was detected ten times or more. The chain uses TRBV12-3 or TRBV12-4 and TRBJ2-1; TRBD2 agrees at 7 bases. This CDR3 comprises 15 residues. The V segment lost 2 bases and the J segment 5 bases; nucleotides outside the gene matches: 6. DNA for the CDR3: TGTGCCAGCAGTTTAAGGGGACGGGGGGACAATGAGCAGTTCTTC. Amino acids: CASSLRGRGDNEQFF.

By proportion, this clonotype is medium-sized. V gene TRBV6-5 combines with J gene TRBJ1-5, with a weak D call TRBD1 (5 bases). Germline V lookup: CDR1 MNHEY, CDR2 SVGAGI. CDR3 length: 14 amino acids. Trimming took off 6 bases at V and 4 bases at J, with 13 bases between the two ends. This CDR3 is CASSLSDSNQPQHF. CDR3 DNA: TGTGCCAGCAGCCTATCTGACAGTAATCAGCCCCAGCATTTT.

The rearrangement links TRBV2 to TRBJ2-5, with TRBD1 matching 8 bases. Germline CDR1 SNHLY, CDR2 FYNNEI. The CDR3 contains 13 residues. Unmatched junction bases numbered 6, after V lost 6 bases and J lost 6 bases. The CDR3 spells CASRTTGGKTQYF. CDR3 in DNA: TGTGCCAGCAGAACAACAGGGGGAAAGACCCAGTACTTC.

By share, this clonotype counts as medium-sized (0.01 to 0.1%). The chain employs TRBV29-1 and TRBJ1-1, with TRBD1 identical over 7 bases. This CDR3 spans 14 amino acids. V trimming: 4 bases; J trimming: 1 base; junction bases outside the gene matches: 6. Germline V gene sequence: CDR1 SQVTM, CDR2 ANQGSEA. DNA for the CDR3: TGCAGCGTTGGACGAGGGGGCTGGAACACTGAAGCTTTCTTT. Protein: CSVGRGGWNTEAFF.

This clonotype was recorded once. The J gene is TRBJ1-6, the V gene TRBV7-9, with 10 positions matching TRBD1. The germline CDR1 and CDR2 sequences are SEHNR and FQNEAQ (reference sequence). CDR3 length: 16 amino acids. V was clipped by 7 bases and J by 10 bases; unmatched bases: 13. The CDR3 here is CASTLGQGGFSSPLHF. In DNA, the CDR3 is TGTGCCAGCACCCTAGGACAGGGGGGTTTTTCATCACCCCTCCACTTT.

The chain links TRBV19 to TRBJ2-5; TRBD2 matches at 11 bases. Trimming cost V 5 bases and J 4 bases; bases outside gene matches: 3. The CDR3 spans 14 residues. Germline-derived CDR1 and CDR2 are LNHDA and SQIVND (reference sequence). As DNA, the CDR3 is TGTGCCAGTAGTCCCGGACTAGCGGGAGAGACCCAGTACTTC. Translated, it gives CASSPGLAGETQYF.

A few counts support this clonotype. V and J are TRBV13 and TRBJ2-1; D call uncertain. The CDR3 is 15 residues long. Trimming shortened V by 4 bases and J by 4 bases, and 14 bases separated the two germline ends. Germline V gene data show CDR1 as PRHDT and CDR2 as FYEKMQ (reference sequence). CDR3 sequence reads: CASSSPGRRYNEQFF. CDR3 bases: TGTGCCAGCAGCTCCCCGGGCAGGCGATACAATGAGCAGTTCTTC.

This clonotype was seen many times. The chain combines TRBV11-1 with TRBJ1-5; D is undetermined. Trimming took 5 bases from V and 4 from J, leaving 21 bases between them. Germline CDR1 is SGHAT and CDR2 is FQDESV (reference sequence). CDR3 length: 17 residues. CDR3 nucleotides: TGTGCCAGCAGCCTCGATTGGACCGGGAATGGAAATCAGCCCCAGCATTTT. Translation gives CASSLDWTGNGNQPQHF.

This clonotype qualifies as medium-sized (0.01 to 0.1%). V is TRBV6-2 or TRBV6-3 and J is TRBJ1-5; D is perhaps TRBD1 (5 bases). Germline CDR1 reads MNHEY; CDR2 reads SVGEGT. Trimming cost V 3 bases and J 4 bases, with 10 bases left between them. The CDR3 extends over 14 amino acids. The CDR3 DNA is TGTGCCAGCAGTTATGACAGTGTAAATCAGCCCCAGCATTTT. It specifies CASSYDSVNQPQHF.

The V call is TRBV4-1, the J call TRBJ1-1; D call uncertain. From germline, CDR1 is MGHRA and CDR2 YSYEKL. CDR3 length: 15 residues. V was trimmed by 1 base and J by 4 bases, leaving 13 bases between them. The CDR3 is CASSQGKGMATEAFF. CDR3 in DNA: TGCGCCAGCAGCCAAGGAAAAGGGATGGCCACTGAAGCTTTCTTT.

This clonotype was seen repeatedly, ten times or more. The rearrangement uses TRBV27 and TRBJ2-7, with TRBD2 matching 8 bases. This CDR3 comprises 15 residues. CDR1 and CDR2 from the germline V gene are MNHEY and SMNVEV (reference sequence). V lost 7 bases to trimming and J lost 3 bases; unmatched junction nucleotides: 11. The CDR3 sequence is CASNLRGGYDYEQYF. Written as DNA, the CDR3 is TGTGCCAGCAACCTCCGGGGGGGCTACGACTACGAGCAGTACTTC.

In its sample, this clonotype ranks as large. The J gene is TRBJ2-1, the V gene TRBV24-1, with D possibly being TRBD1 or TRBD2 (5 bases each). The germline V and J ends were trimmed by 5 bases and 3 bases, with 10 bases remaining between them. From germline, CDR1 is KGHDR and CDR2 SFDVKD. The CDR3 loop spans 14 amino acids. This CDR3 reads CATSGGTVYNEQFF. For the CDR3, the DNA is TGTGCCACCAGTGGTGGGACGGTCTACAATGAGCAGTTCTTC.

This clonotype is medium-sized within its sample. The chain is built from TRBV29-1 and TRBJ2-7; 9 bases align to TRBD1. V was clipped by 6 bases and J by 6 bases; unmatched bases: 12. The CDR3 spans 14 residues. Germline V gene lookup returns CDR1 SQVTM and CDR2 ANQGSEA. CDR3 amino acids: CSVGDRVRIGEQYF. Here the CDR3 DNA reads TGCAGCGTAGGGGACAGGGTCCGAATCGGCGAGCAGTACTTC.

Many counts were recorded for this clonotype. The chain couples TRBV30 to TRBJ1-4; possible D gene TRBD1, 5 bases. The CDR3 is made up of 16 amino acids. Per the germline V gene, CDR1 is GTSNPN and CDR2 is SVGIG (reference sequence). V was cut by 4 bases and J by 4 bases, with 19 bases left in between. The CDR3 loop reads CAWKPKRGRLNEKLFF. CDR3 bases: TGTGCCTGGAAACCTAAACGGGGACGGCTTAATGAAAAACTGTTTTTT.

The rearrangement uses TRBV27 and TRBJ1-6; no firm D call. Germline V CDR1 and CDR2: MNHEY, SMNVEV (reference sequence). The V gene lost 0 bases and the J gene lost 0 bases, with 6 bases spanning the gap. This CDR3 is 16 amino acids long. The CDR3 coding sequence is TGTGCCAGCAGTTTATCTGGGAGCTCCTATAATTCACCCCTCCACTTT. Translated, it gives CASSLSGSSYNSPLHF.